These 8 T cell receptor beta chains were all obtained from the same sample, sequenced in a study of T cells in Graves' hyperthyroidism and ophthalmopathy (dated by TCRdb to between 2019 and 2020). Library preparation was by multiplex PCR. The sequencer listed for this sample is Illumina HiSeq 2000. Amplification of TCR beta CDR3 regions was carried out from RNA transcripts. A first-round RT-PCR of the TCR CDR3 used the HTBI primer set with the Qiagen OneStep RT-PCR kit. TCRdb reprocessing: public reads trimmed at Q25 with fastp, clones called with MiXCR, in-frame beta chains kept. Entries are consolidated by CDR3 protein sequence, retaining the most common genes and DNA. This sample gives around 100,000 distinct CDR3 sequences in total; roughly 50% of them show up just once. The ten largest clones add up to 20% to 30% of the sample. The sample was blood. The source is a man aged 35-49 years with Graves' hyperthyroidism.

A remark on this clonotype: Since no conserved phenylalanine or tryptophan closes the CDR3, a read error is the likely cause. Because the CDR3's place on the DNA is in doubt, the DNA is left out and the CDR3 is given as listed by TCRdb. This chain links TRBV5-6 with TRBJ2-7. Germline V lookup: CDR1 SGHDT, CDR2 YYEEEE. Ends included, the CDR3 has 14 residues. The CDR3: CASSYGQASYEEYL.

The chain employs TRBV3-1 and TRBJ1-3; 8 positions match TRBD1. Germline V gene sequence: CDR1 LGHDT, CDR2 YNNKEL (reference sequence). CDR3 size: 18 residues. V shed 2 bases and J 0 bases; nucleotides not matched to a gene: 9. The CDR3: CASSQIIQGGSSGNTIYF. In DNA form, the CDR3 reads TGTGCCAGCAGCCAAATAATACAGGGGGGAAGCTCTGGAAACACCATATATTTT.

The gene calls are TRBV15 and TRBJ1-4, with D unclear. Trimming shortened V by 5 bases and J by 8 bases, and 15 bases separated the two germline ends. Germline V gene data show CDR1 as LNHNV and CDR2 as YYDKDF (reference sequence). The CDR3 consists of 14 residues. For the CDR3, the DNA is TGTGCCACCAGCGAGGGTACAGCCGTGGAAAAACTGTTTTTT. Protein: CATSEGTAVEKLFF.

As concerns this clonotype: A single base separates this from a much larger clone, so it may be a read error. This CDR3 is missing its conserved last phenylalanine or tryptophan, likely due to a read error. The rearrangement joins TRBV6-5 to TRBJ1-5; 7 positions match TRBD1. This CDR3 is 14 amino acids long. CDR1 MNHEY and CDR2 SVGAGI come from the germline V gene. Trimming removed 5 bases from V and 1 base from J; junction bases left unmatched: 2. The CDR3 nucleotides are TGTGCCAGCAGTCCAGGGGGGAGCAATCAGCCCCAGCATCTT. Translation: CASSPGGSNQPQHL.

The V call is TRBV7-9, the J call TRBJ2-3; D unclear. Germline CDR1 SEHNR, CDR2 FQNEAQ (reference sequence). The CDR3 runs to 15 residues. The V and J ends lost 5 bases and 11 bases respectively, with 23 bases between them. For the CDR3, the DNA is TGTGCCAGCAGCCTGCTAGTACCGCTCTACAATGAGCAGTATTTT. Amino acids: CASSLLVPLYNEQYF.

This clonotype was found many times. J is TRBJ2-3 and V is TRBV11-3; possible D gene TRBD2, 6 bases. CDR3 length equals 14 residues. Germline CDR1 SGHNT, CDR2 YENEEA. Trimming removed 7 bases at V and 5 bases at J, with 16 bases between. The CDR3 loop is CASTLGGRGDTQYF. Here the CDR3 DNA reads TGTGCCAGCACTCTTGGAGGGCGCGGAGATACGCAGTATTTT.

This clonotype was counted a few times. This chain links TRBV2 with TRBJ2-1, with 7 bases identical to TRBD1. V shed 6 bases, J shed 7 bases, and the junction held 6 bases outside the gene matches. The germline V gene encodes CDR1 SNHLY and CDR2 FYNNEI. The length of the CDR3 is 13 residues. In nucleotides, the CDR3 is TGTGCCAGCAGGGACAGGAGCACTAATGAGCAGTTCTTC. It translates to CASRDRSTNEQFF. Complete variable domain (other parts from reference TRBV2 and TRBJ2-1): EPEVTQTPSHQVTQMGQEVILRCVPISNHLYFYWYRQILGQKVEFLVSFYNNEISEKSEIFDDQFSVERPDGSNFTLKIRSTKLEDSAMYFCASRDRSTNEQFFGPGTRLTVL.

This clonotype was counted ten times or more. J is TRBJ1-6 and V is TRBV6-5; a weak D match, TRBD1 (5 bases). Trimming cost V 5 bases and J 7 bases, with 18 bases left between them. Germline assignment: CDR1 MNHEY and CDR2 SVGAGI. The CDR3 spans 16 residues. CDR3 in DNA: TGTGCCAGCAGTCCTTATCGGGGGGGGGGAAATTCACCCCTCCACTTT. It yields the protein CASSPYRGGGNSPLHF.